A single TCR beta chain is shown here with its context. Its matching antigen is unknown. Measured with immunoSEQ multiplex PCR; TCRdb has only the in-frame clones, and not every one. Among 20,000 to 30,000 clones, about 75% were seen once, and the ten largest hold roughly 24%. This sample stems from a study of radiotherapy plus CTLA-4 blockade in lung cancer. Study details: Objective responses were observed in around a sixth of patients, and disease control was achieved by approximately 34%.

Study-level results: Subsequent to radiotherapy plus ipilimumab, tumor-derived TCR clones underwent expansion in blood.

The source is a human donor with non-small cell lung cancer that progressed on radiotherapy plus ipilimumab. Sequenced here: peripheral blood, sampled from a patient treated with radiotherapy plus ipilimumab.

The CDR3 sequence: CASSQRAPTEAFF. The CDR3 nucleotides read TGCGCCAGCAGCCAAAGGGCCCCCACTGAAGCTTTCTTT. The chain has TRBV4-1 and TRBJ1-1; no reliable D call. CDR3 size: 13 residues. The V gene's germline CDR1 is MGHRA and CDR2 YSYEKL. V shed 2 bases and J shed 4 bases, with 8 bases lying between them.